This TCR beta chain was documented in a study of blood T cell repertoires in COVID-19 (dated by TCRdb to about 2020). Regarding the research as a whole: Samples from collaborators originated in the United States, Italy and Spain and spanned both the acute and convalescent phases of COVID-19. The prospective study material was composed of cDNA or gDNA derived from T cells, B-cell-depleted T cells, or PBMCs. Sample metadata almost always included a de-identified subject ID, COVID-19 status, age in years and sex. The repertoires were released in a freely available public database meant as a resource for research on the immune response to SARS-CoV-2. Subjects who had been exposed to COVID-19, were actively infected with it, or had recovered from it provided the deeply sampled blood TCRbeta repertoires that made up the dataset. Samples were obtained from the ongoing ImmuneRACE study (first 160 participants) and from 1,254 subjects provided by 6 global collaborators. Where available, HLA class I and class II types were obtained from metadata supplied by the sample provider rather than from assay-based typing.

What the authors observed across the whole study: The amount of clinical and demographic metadata varied by source and participant and was provided uncurated.

With respect to this clone: Its antigen is unknown. No qualities accompany the bases; no much larger clone lies one base away.

TCRbeta CDR3 regions were amplified from genomic DNA using the immunoSEQ Assay, a bias-controlled multiplex PCR. Per the original workflow: The number of nucleated cells in each sample was estimated from the amplification of reference gene primers within the assay. Sequence reads were collapsed and filtered to measure the absolute abundance of every unique TCRbeta CDR3 rearrangement. For each sample, productive Simpson clonality was calculated as the square root of Simpson's diversity index across productive rearrangements. TCRdb obtained this table from immuneACCESS and retained in-frame rearrangements with V and J assigned. These tables miss some clones; where compared with another copy, unresolved V genes account for less than half of the shortfall, and the remainder is unexplained. V and J calls plus clone size are reproduced from that table; the DNA served to infer D and trimming. This sample is represented by about 130,000 clones; about 80% of them were singletons. Of the sample, 3% to 3.5% falls within the top ten clones.

The CDR3 holds 13 amino acids from the cysteine to the phenylalanine. Of all the DNA, just the CDR3 is kept, 39 bases in frame from base 1. Via the germline V gene (reference sequence), CDR1 is SEHNR and CDR2 FQNEAQ. The V end gives up 8 bases and the J end 6 bases, leaving 6 bases in the junction not matched to a gene. Each collaborating institution followed its own protocols to collect whole blood in K2EDTA tubes. For TCRbeta analysis, collaborators shipped samples as frozen whole blood, isolated PBMCs, or DNA extracted from either of those sample types. The TCR comes from a woman aged 80 or older with acute or convalescent COVID-19. The rearrangement joined TRBV7-9 to TRBJ1-4; 7 central nucleotides agree with TRBD1. The specimen was peripheral blood. The base sequence is TGTGCCAGCGGAAGGGGGCGCGATGAAAAACTGTTTTTT. Translation gives CASGRGRDEKLFF.